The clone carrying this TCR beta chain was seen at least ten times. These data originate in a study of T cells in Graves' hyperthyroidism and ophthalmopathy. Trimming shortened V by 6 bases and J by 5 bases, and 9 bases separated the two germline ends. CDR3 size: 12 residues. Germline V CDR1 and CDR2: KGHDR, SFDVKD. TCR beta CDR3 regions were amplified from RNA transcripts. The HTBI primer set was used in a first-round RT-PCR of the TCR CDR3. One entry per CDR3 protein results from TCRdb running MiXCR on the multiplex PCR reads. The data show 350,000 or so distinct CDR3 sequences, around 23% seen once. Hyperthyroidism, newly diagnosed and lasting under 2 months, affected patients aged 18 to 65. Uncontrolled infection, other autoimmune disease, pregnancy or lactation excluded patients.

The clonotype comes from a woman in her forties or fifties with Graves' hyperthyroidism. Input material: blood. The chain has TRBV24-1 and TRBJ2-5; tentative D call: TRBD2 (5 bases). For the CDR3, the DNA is TGTGCCACCAGTCCGGGATTGGAGACCCAGTACTTC. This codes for CATSPGLETQYF.